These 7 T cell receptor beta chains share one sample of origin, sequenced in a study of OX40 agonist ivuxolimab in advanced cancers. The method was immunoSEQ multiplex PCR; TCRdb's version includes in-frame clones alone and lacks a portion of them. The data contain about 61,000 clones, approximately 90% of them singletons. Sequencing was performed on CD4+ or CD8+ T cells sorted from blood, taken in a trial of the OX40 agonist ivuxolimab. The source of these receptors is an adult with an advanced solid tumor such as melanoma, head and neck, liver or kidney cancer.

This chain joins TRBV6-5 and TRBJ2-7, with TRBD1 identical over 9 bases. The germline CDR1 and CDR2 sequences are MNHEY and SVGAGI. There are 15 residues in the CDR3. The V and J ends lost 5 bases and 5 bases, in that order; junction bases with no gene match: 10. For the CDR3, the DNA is TGTGCCAGCAGTCCGAACAGGGGGCGGGGAGACGAGCAGTACTTC. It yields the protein CASSPNRGRGDEQYF.

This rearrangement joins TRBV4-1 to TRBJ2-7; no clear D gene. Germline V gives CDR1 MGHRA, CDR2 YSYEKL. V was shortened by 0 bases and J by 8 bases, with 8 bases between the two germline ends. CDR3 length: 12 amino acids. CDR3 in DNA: TGCGCCAGCAGCCAAGATTGTCCGCAGCAGTACGTC. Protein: CASSQDCPQQYV.

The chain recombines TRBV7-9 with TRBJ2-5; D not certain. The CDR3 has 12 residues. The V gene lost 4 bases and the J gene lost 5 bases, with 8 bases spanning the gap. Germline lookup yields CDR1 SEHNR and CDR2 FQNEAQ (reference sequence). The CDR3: CASSSQRETQYF. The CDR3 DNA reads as TGTGCCAGCAGCTCTCAGAGGGAGACCCAGTACTTC.

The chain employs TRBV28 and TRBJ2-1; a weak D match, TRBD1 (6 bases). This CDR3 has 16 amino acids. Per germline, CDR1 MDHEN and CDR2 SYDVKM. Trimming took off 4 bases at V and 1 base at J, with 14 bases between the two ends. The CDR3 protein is CASSYPRGPSYNEQFF. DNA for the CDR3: TGTGCCAGCAGTTACCCCAGGGGTCCATCCTACAATGAGCAGTTCTTC.

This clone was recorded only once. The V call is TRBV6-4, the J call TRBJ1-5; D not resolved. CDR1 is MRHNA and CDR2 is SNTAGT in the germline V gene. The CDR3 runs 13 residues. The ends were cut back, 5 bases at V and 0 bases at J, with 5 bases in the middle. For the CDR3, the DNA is TGTGCCAGCAGTTCCTTTAGCAATCAGCCCCAGCATTTT. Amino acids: CASSSFSNQPQHF.

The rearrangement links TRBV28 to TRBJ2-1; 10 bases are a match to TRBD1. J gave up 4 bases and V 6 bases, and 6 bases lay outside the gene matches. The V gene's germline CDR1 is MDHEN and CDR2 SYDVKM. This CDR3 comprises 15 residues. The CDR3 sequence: CASRIDRGRYNEQFF. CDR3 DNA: TGTGCCAGCAGGATAGACAGGGGGCGTTACAATGAGCAGTTCTTC.

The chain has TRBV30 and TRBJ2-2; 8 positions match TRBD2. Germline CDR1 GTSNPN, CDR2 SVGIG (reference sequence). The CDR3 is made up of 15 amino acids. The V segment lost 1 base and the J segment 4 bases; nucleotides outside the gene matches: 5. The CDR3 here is CAWSEGLVSTGELFF. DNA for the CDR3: TGTGCCTGGAGTGAGGGACTAGTAAGCACCGGGGAGCTGTTTTTT.